Presented here are 14 T cell receptor beta chains from one specimen sequenced in a study of Ad26.COV2.S vaccination and SARS-CoV-2 variants. The sample's treatment: around 19 received Ad26.COV2.S at low or high dose, single or two shots; a few received placebo; per-sample allocation not given. Material that was analyzed had been drawn on day 63 after the first vaccine or placebo injection. The method was immunoSEQ multiplex PCR; TCRdb's version includes in-frame clones alone and lacks a portion of them. The profile shows approximately 350,000 clones, 87% of them singletons. The sample was peripheral blood, taken in a trial of Ad26.COV2.S vaccine versus placebo. The receptors come from a person between 18 and 65 years old who received the Ad26.COV2.S COVID-19 vaccine or a placebo.

This chain uses TRBV19 with TRBJ1-1; D perhaps matches TRBD1 (6 bases). Looked up from germline, CDR1 is LNHDA and CDR2 is SQIVND (reference sequence). The CDR3 loop spans 14 amino acids. V was shortened by 1 base and J by 1 base, with 7 bases between the two germline ends. Here the CDR3 DNA reads TGTGCCAGTAGTATAGGGACAGAGAACACTGAAGCTTTCTTT. Protein product: CASSIGTENTEAFF.

V usage is TRBV5-4 and J usage is TRBJ2-7; possibly TRBD1 for D (5 bases). Germline CDR1 and CDR2: SGHNT and YYREEE (reference sequence). CDR3 size: 15 residues. The germline V and J ends were trimmed by 4 bases and 0 bases, with 14 bases remaining between them. As DNA, the CDR3 is TGTGCCAGCAGCCATGAGCAGGGAAGCTCCTACGAGCAGTACTTC. Protein: CASSHEQGSSYEQYF.

The chain recombines TRBV10-3 with TRBJ1-4; 9 nucleotides match TRBD1. Germline V gene data show CDR1 as ENHRY and CDR2 as SYGVKD. The V gene end was trimmed by 7 bases and the J gene end by 8 bases; junction bases not matched to a gene: 5. The CDR3 loop spans 13 amino acids. CDR3 in DNA: TGTGCCATCAATCCGGACAGGGGCGAAAAACTGTTTTTT. It encodes CAINPDRGEKLFF.

The chain links TRBV6-6 to TRBJ2-7; a possible D gene is TRBD1 (7 bases). The CDR3 totals 15 residues. V was trimmed by 0 bases and J by 3 bases, leaving 12 bases between them. Germline lookup yields CDR1 MNHNY and CDR2 SVGAGI (reference sequence). The CDR3 here is CASSYSWQGGYEQYF. CDR3 sequence (DNA): TGTGCCAGCAGTTACTCGTGGCAGGGGGGCTACGAGCAGTACTTC.

As concerns this clone: The same CDR3 can be traced to other DNA sequences in this sample. This sequence joins TRBV27 and TRBJ2-2; a possible D gene is TRBD2 (6 bases). Germline CDR1 is MNHEY and CDR2 is SMNVEV (reference sequence). This CDR3 contains 15 residues. V was shortened by 2 bases and J by 0 bases, with 7 bases between the two germline ends. The CDR3 sequence: CASSLAGPNTGELFF. CDR3 bases: TGTGCCAGCAGTTTAGCGGGGCCGAACACCGGGGAGCTGTTTTTT.

The CDR3: CSVDKDRGRQTQYF. CDR3 nucleotides: TGCAGCGTTGACAAGGACAGGGGCAGGCAGACCCAGTACTTC. V and J are TRBV29-1 and TRBJ2-5, with TRBD1 matching over 9 bases. Losses at the gene ends were 3 bases for V and 6 bases for J; bases not matched to a gene: 8. The CDR3 runs to 14 residues. CDR1 is SQVTM and CDR2 is ANQGSEA in the germline V gene.

This chain uses TRBV30 with TRBJ1-3; D is uncertain. CDR1 and CDR2 from the germline V gene are GTSNPN and SVGIG (reference sequence). The V end lost 4 bases, the J end lost 0 bases, and 7 bases lay between the germline ends. The CDR3 totals 13 residues. CDR3 sequence (DNA): TGTGCCTGGATGAATCCCTCTGGAAACACCATATATTTT. This translates into CAWMNPSGNTIYF.

The V and J genes are TRBV4-1 and TRBJ2-1, with TRBD2 as a possible D gene (6 bases). With 7 bases removed from V and 0 bases from J, the gap between germline ends came to 13 bases. In germline, CDR1 is MGHRA, CDR2 YSYEKL. This CDR3 has 15 residues. Here the CDR3 reads CASKWDGSSYNEQFF. For the CDR3, the DNA is TGCGCCAGCAAGTGGGACGGGAGCTCCTACAATGAGCAGTTCTTC.

This clone is a singleton in its sample. V usage is TRBV2 and J usage is TRBJ1-4; a possible D gene is TRBD1 (5 bases). Germline lookup yields CDR1 SNHLY and CDR2 FYNNEI. Trimming removed 3 bases from V and 0 bases from J, with 14 bases in between. CDR3 length: 17 amino acids. DNA for the CDR3: TGTGCCAGCAGTGAGTGGGGGAGGGATGCAACTAATGAAAAACTGTTTTTT. Encoded protein: CASSEWGRDATNEKLFF. The whole variable domain, filled in from reference TRBV2 and TRBJ1-4, reads EPEVTQTPSHQVTQMGQEVILRCVPISNHLYFYWYRQILGQKVEFLVSFYNNEISEKSEIFDDQFSVERPDGSNFTLKIRSTKLEDSAMYFCASSEWGRDATNEKLFFGSGTQLSVL.

The chain employs TRBV19 and TRBJ2-1; 9 bases line up with TRBD2. Germline values: CDR1 LNHDA, CDR2 SQIVND (reference sequence). The CDR3 covers 14 residues. J lost 16 bases, V lost 4 bases, and 14 bases had no gene match. The CDR3, as DNA: TGTGCCAGTAGTAGCCGTGAGCGGGGGGCCTTAATTTTCTTC. Its protein is CASSSRERGALIFF.

This chain links TRBV7-8 with TRBJ1-3, with 7 nucleotides matching TRBD1. The CDR3 consists of 15 residues. The J segment lost 0 bases and the V segment lost 10 bases, leaving 9 bases of the junction unmatched. CDR1 SGHVS and CDR2 FQNEAQ come from the germline V gene. The CDR3 DNA follows: TGTGCCATCGAACAGGGGTCTGGCTCTGGAAACACCATATATTTT. Translating gives CAIEQGSGSGNTIYF.

The genes are TRBV10-3 and TRBJ2-5, with 8 nucleotides matching TRBD2. The V and J ends lost 0 bases and 3 bases, in that order; junction bases with no gene match: 3. The germline gives CDR1 ENHRY, CDR2 SYGVKD. The CDR3 has 15 amino acids. CDR3 nucleotides: TGTGCCATCAGTGAGTCGAGTAGCGGGGAAGAGACCCAGTACTTC. Translating gives CAISESSSGEETQYF.

The chain employs TRBV19 and TRBJ2-1; perhaps TRBD2 as D (6 bases). The V gene's germline CDR1 is LNHDA and CDR2 SQIVND (reference sequence). This CDR3 region has 13 residues. V was cut by 7 bases and J by 7 bases, with 14 bases left in between. The CDR3 spells CASIGTPQNEQFF. In DNA form, the CDR3 reads TGTGCCAGTATCGGGACTCCCCAGAATGAGCAGTTCTTC. The variable domain in full, completed from reference TRBV19 and TRBJ2-1, reads DGGITQSPKYLFRKEGQNVTLSCEQNLNHDAMYWYRQDPGQGLRLIYYSQIVNDFQKGDIAEGYSVSREKKESFPLTVTSAQKNPTAFYLCASIGTPQNEQFFGPGTRLTVL.

This rearrangement joins TRBV6-7 to TRBJ1-2; D gene ambiguous. TRBV6-7 is placed among ORFs of uncertain function. V was trimmed by 5 bases and J by 1 base, leaving 17 bases between them. The CDR3 contains 16 residues. CDR3 sequence (DNA): TGTGCCAGCAGTCCGCGTTTGGTAGCCATTAACTATGGCTACACCTTC. Translating gives CASSPRLVAINYGYTF.